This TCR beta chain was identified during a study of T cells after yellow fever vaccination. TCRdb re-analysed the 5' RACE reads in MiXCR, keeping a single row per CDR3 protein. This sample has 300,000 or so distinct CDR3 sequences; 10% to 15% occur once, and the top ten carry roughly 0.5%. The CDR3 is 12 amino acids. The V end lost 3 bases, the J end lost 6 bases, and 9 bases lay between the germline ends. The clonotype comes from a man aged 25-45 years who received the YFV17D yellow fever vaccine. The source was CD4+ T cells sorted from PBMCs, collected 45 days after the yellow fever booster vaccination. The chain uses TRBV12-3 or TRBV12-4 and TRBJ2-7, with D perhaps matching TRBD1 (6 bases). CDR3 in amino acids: CASSLTGSEQYF. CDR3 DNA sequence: TGTGCCAGCAGTTTGACAGGCTCCGAGCAGTACTTC.